Shown below are 27 T cell receptor beta chains from a single sample sequenced in a study of cytomegalovirus exposure and HLA in healthy donors (dated by TCRdb to about 2017). The protocol used for the library was the immunoSEQ multiplex PCR assay. For the multiplex PCR, a mixture combining 60 forward primers for TCR Vbeta segments and 13 reverse primers for TCR Jbeta segments was used. TCRdb took over this immuneACCESS table, retaining in-frame rearrangements with V and J assigned. Such tables are incomplete; in checked studies, under half of the missing clones stem from an unresolved V gene, and the remainder is unexplained. This sample is represented by 180,000 or so clones; 76% of them were singletons. Less than 2.5% of the sample goes to the ten largest clones. Specimen: PBMCs. Receptor source: a woman in her 30s in good health and CMV-seropositive.

The V call is TRBV6-4, the J call TRBJ2-3; D unclear. CDR1 and CDR2 (germline): MRHNA, SNTAGT. This CDR3 region has 13 residues. Trimming pared 3 bases from V and 5 bases from J, leaving 9 bases between. The CDR3 reads CASSEVQEDTQYF. For the CDR3, the DNA is TGTGCCAGCAGTGAAGTCCAGGAAGATACGCAGTATTTT.

V is TRBV11-3 and J is TRBJ2-3, with D possibly being TRBD1 (6 bases). V dropped 5 bases and J dropped 0 bases, with 12 bases sitting between them. CDR1 and CDR2 from the germline V gene are SGHNT and YENEEA. The CDR3 extends over 15 amino acids. This chain's CDR3 is CASSQGTGSTDTQYF. For the CDR3, the DNA is TGTGCCAGCAGCCAAGGAACAGGGAGCACAGATACGCAGTATTTT.

The chain links TRBV5-5 to TRBJ2-6; 7 positions agree with TRBD1. The CDR3 is 18 residues long. In germline, CDR1 is SGHKS, CDR2 YYEKEE (reference sequence). V dropped 1 base and J dropped 5; count of bases not matched to a gene: 12. CDR3 protein: CASSLRTYRGRRANVLTF. The CDR3 coding sequence is TGTGCCAGCAGCTTGAGGACCTACAGGGGACGGAGGGCCAACGTCCTGACTTTC.

This clone appeared a few times. The chain carries TRBV11-2 and TRBJ1-2; weak D call: TRBD1 (5 bases). Germline CDR1 and CDR2: SGHAT and FQNNGV. The V end was cut by 5 bases, the J end by 0 bases, with 16 bases between. The CDR3 consists of 16 residues. DNA of the CDR3: TGTGCCAGCAGCCGGCGGGGGGTAGACACTAACTATGGCTACACCTTC. This encodes CASSRRGVDTNYGYTF.

The chain is built from TRBV4-2 and TRBJ2-7; TRBD2 agrees at 7 bases. Looked up from germline, CDR1 is LGHNA and CDR2 is YNFKEQ. This CDR3 region has 16 residues. V shed 1 base, J shed 4 bases, and the junction held 10 bases outside the gene matches. In nucleotides, the CDR3 is TGTGCCAGCAGCCAAGTCCAAGCGGGGCCTAAGTACGAGCAGTACTTC. Translated, it gives CASSQVQAGPKYEQYF.

This clone was found a few times. This chain links TRBV11-3 with TRBJ1-5; D gene unclear. The V gene lost 0 bases and the J gene lost 6 bases, with 6 bases spanning the gap. The CDR3 sequence is 13 residues long. Germline CDR1 is SGHNT and CDR2 is YENEEA. The CDR3 loop is CASSLEVGQPQHF. CDR3 bases: TGTGCCAGCAGCTTAGAGGTCGGTCAGCCCCAGCATTTT.

The chain has TRBV5-1 and TRBJ1-5, with 7 bases matching TRBD1. This CDR3 region has 13 residues. J lost 7 bases, V lost 4 bases, and 5 bases had no gene match. CDR1 SGHRS and CDR2 YFSETQ come from the germline V gene. In DNA, the CDR3 is TGCGCCAGCAGCGTCAGGGGGGACCAGCCCCAGCATTTT. The encoded protein is CASSVRGDQPQHF.

This chain connects TRBV27 to TRBJ2-7, with 8 bases that match TRBD1. The CDR3 runs to 13 residues. V lost 6 bases and J lost 6; bases outside the gene matches: 7. In germline, CDR1 is MNHEY, CDR2 SMNVEV (reference sequence). The CDR3, as DNA: TGTGCCAGCAGATTCCCAGGGGGCGGCGAGCAGTACTTC. Amino acids: CASRFPGGGEQYF.

This chain links TRBV5-5 with TRBJ1-5; maybe TRBD1 (5 bases). The CDR3 is made up of 16 amino acids. V shed 4 bases and J shed 2 bases, with 16 bases lying between them. CDR1 and CDR2 from the germline V gene are SGHKS and YYEKEE (reference sequence). CDR3 loop: CASSAGGGSGNQPQHF. In nucleotides, the CDR3 is TGTGCCAGCAGCGCCGGGGGGGGTTCGGGCAATCAGCCCCAGCATTTT.

J is TRBJ2-1 and V is TRBV7-9, with 8 bases aligning to TRBD2. CDR3 size: 15 residues. Trimming took 3 bases from V and 6 from J; bases not matched to a gene: 7. The germline V gene encodes CDR1 SEHNR and CDR2 FQNEAQ (reference sequence). DNA of the CDR3: TGTGCCAGCAGCTTTAGTAGCGGGGTCCCCAATGAGCAGTTCTTC. This encodes CASSFSSGVPNEQFF.

This chain joins TRBV7-2 and TRBJ1-5; a possible D gene is TRBD1 (5 bases). Germline CDR1 is SGHTA and CDR2 is FQGNSA. Trimming removed 1 base at V and 5 bases at J, with 6 bases between. CDR3 length: 13 amino acids. Here the CDR3 DNA reads TGTGCCAGCAGCTTAGGCAGGGATCAGCCCCAGCATTTT. This codes for CASSLGRDQPQHF.

The chain links TRBV19 to TRBJ2-1; D is unresolved. The CDR3 totals 15 residues. V lost 6 bases and J lost 5, with 17 bases in between. Germline CDR1 and CDR2: LNHDA and SQIVND (reference sequence). The CDR3 coding sequence is TGTGCCAGTAGAGTTCTGAATAGCCTGGACAATGAGCAGTTCTTC. Residues: CASRVLNSLDNEQFF. Drawing the rest from reference TRBV19 and TRBJ2-1, the complete variable domain is DGGITQSPKYLFRKEGQNVTLSCEQNLNHDAMYWYRQDPGQGLRLIYYSQIVNDFQKGDIAEGYSVSREKKESFPLTVTSAQKNPTAFYLCASRVLNSLDNEQFFGPGTRLTVL.

The DNA of the CDR3 is TGTGCCAGCAGTACAACTAGTGATTGGGCATACAATGAGCAGTTCTTC. Translating gives CASSTTSDWAYNEQFF. The chain joins TRBV27 to TRBJ2-1; a weak D match, TRBD2 (5 bases). With 5 bases removed from V and 4 bases from J, the gap between germline ends came to 18 bases. The CDR3 is made up of 16 amino acids. Germline V gene sequence: CDR1 MNHEY, CDR2 SMNVEV (reference sequence).

This clone showed up just once. The chain recombines TRBV15 with TRBJ1-1; 7 bases fit TRBD1. Germline loops: CDR1 LNHNV, CDR2 YYDKDF (reference sequence). V shed 5 bases and J 3 bases; nucleotides not matched to a gene: 6. The CDR3 is 14 amino acids. The CDR3 nucleotides are TGTGCCACCAGCCGATTCCAGGGGGACACTGAAGCTTTCTTT. Translating gives CATSRFQGDTEAFF.

The chain couples TRBV9 to TRBJ2-3; the match to TRBD2 covers 7 bases. After removal of 0 bases from V and 5 bases from J, the junction contained 6 bases not matched to a gene. Germline lookup yields CDR1 SGDLS and CDR2 YYNGEE. The length of the CDR3 is 15 residues. This CDR3 reads CASSVVGGIQDTQYF. The CDR3 bases are TGTGCCAGCAGCGTAGTGGGGGGGATCCAAGATACGCAGTATTTT. The full variable domain, its missing parts supplied by reference TRBV9 and TRBJ2-3, is DSGVTQTPKHLITATGQRVTLRCSPRSGDLSVYWYQQSLDQGLQFLIQYYNGEERAKGNILERFSAQQFPDLHSELNLSSLELGDSALYFCASSVVGGIQDTQYFGPGTRLTVL.

This chain uses TRBV6-5 with TRBJ2-2; 7 nucleotides match TRBD1. Germline V gives CDR1 MNHEY, CDR2 SVGAGI. Trimming removed 6 bases from V and 1 base from J; junction bases left unmatched: 5. CDR3 length equals 15 residues. In DNA form, the CDR3 reads TGTGCCAGCAGCTCCGGGACAGAGAACACCGGGGAGCTGTTTTTT. It is translated as CASSSGTENTGELFF.

V usage is TRBV9 and J usage is TRBJ2-3; 11 bases agree with TRBD2. This CDR3 contains 14 residues. The germline V gene has CDR1 SGDLS and CDR2 YYNGEE. V trimming: 3 bases; J trimming: 6 bases; junction bases outside the gene matches: 3. The DNA for the CDR3 is TGTGCCAGCAGCGCGGGACTAGCGGCGGATACGCAGTATTTT. As protein: CASSAGLAADTQYF.

This clone was seen only a few times. The chain couples TRBV7-2 to TRBJ2-4, with TRBD1 as a possible D gene (5 bases). Germline loops: CDR1 SGHTA, CDR2 FQGNSA. This CDR3 has 14 residues. V gave up 3 bases and J gave up 6 bases, with 12 bases separating them. The CDR3 here is CASSLAGLGNIQYF. The CDR3 coding sequence is TGTGCCAGCAGCTTGGCAGGGCTCGGAAACATTCAGTACTTC. Looking up the rest from reference TRBV7-2 and TRBJ2-4 gives the full variable domain: GAGVSQSPSNKVTEKGKDVELRCDPISGHTALYWYRQSLGQGLEFLIYFQGNSAPDKSGLPSDRFSAERTGGSVSTLTIQRTQQEDSAVYLCASSLAGLGNIQYFGAGTRLSVL.

In its sample, this clone was seen once. This sequence joins TRBV11-3 and TRBJ1-5; D possibly corresponds to TRBD1 (6 bases). Trimming shortened V by 5 bases and J by 4 bases, and 12 bases separated the two germline ends. The CDR3 is made up of 14 amino acids. Germline V gene lookup returns CDR1 SGHNT and CDR2 YENEEA. CDR3 sequence: CASSRGGRNQPQHF. The CDR3 DNA reads as TGTGCCAGCAGCCGAGGGGGTCGGAATCAGCCCCAGCATTTT.

The chain has TRBV6-5 and TRBJ2-7, with 8 bases fitting TRBD2. In germline, CDR1 is MNHEY, CDR2 SVGAGI. The junction had 9 bases not matched to a gene; V was cut back by 6 bases and J by 2 bases. The CDR3 totals 15 residues. Here the CDR3 reads CASRRGVAWTYEQYF. The CDR3 nucleotides are TGTGCCAGCAGGCGGGGGGTGGCTTGGACCTACGAGCAGTACTTC.

The rearrangement uses TRBV7-2 and TRBJ2-2; 9 bases are shared with TRBD1. V lost 0 bases and J lost 7; bases outside the gene matches: 6. Germline CDR1 and CDR2: SGHTA and FQGNSA. The CDR3 contains 16 residues. The CDR3 loop reads CASSLAPQGAIGELFF. As DNA, the CDR3 is TGTGCCAGCAGCTTAGCCCCACAGGGGGCAATCGGGGAGCTGTTTTTT.

The chain recombines TRBV7-2 with TRBJ1-1; the D gene is possibly TRBD1 (5 bases). This CDR3 comprises 14 residues. Germline V gene lookup returns CDR1 SGHTA and CDR2 FQGNSA. Trimming stripped 6 bases from V and 5 bases from J, with 16 bases between. CDR3 nucleotides: TGTGCCAGCAGTCCCCGGGGGGTCCCGACTGAAGCTTTCTTT. This encodes CASSPRGVPTEAFF.

V usage is TRBV4-3 and J usage is TRBJ2-7; 12 nucleotides match TRBD1. The CDR3 length is 16 residues. Germline CDR1 reads LGHNA; CDR2 reads YSLEER. The ends lost 0 bases at V and 7 bases at J; junction bases unmatched: 7. The CDR3 bases are TGCGCCAGCAGCCAAGATTGGGGACAGGGGGCGCGGGAGCAGTACTTC. This codes for CASSQDWGQGAREQYF.

This clone came up once. The chain is built from TRBV9 and TRBJ2-5; D possibly corresponds to TRBD2 (7 bases). V was shortened by 0 bases and J by 5 bases, with 14 bases between the two germline ends. The CDR3 has 15 residues. Germline V CDR1 and CDR2: SGDLS, YYNGEE. The CDR3 nucleotides are TGTGCCAGCAGCGTAGATGGAGGGGGGGTTGAGACCCAGTACTTC. Residues: CASSVDGGGVETQYF. Full variable domain (rest looked up from reference TRBV9 and TRBJ2-5): DSGVTQTPKHLITATGQRVTLRCSPRSGDLSVYWYQQSLDQGLQFLIQYYNGEERAKGNILERFSAQQFPDLHSELNLSSLELGDSALYFCASSVDGGGVETQYFGPGTRLLVL.

The chain couples TRBV27 to TRBJ2-7; 10 positions match TRBD2. The CDR3 is 13 residues long. Germline CDR1 is MNHEY and CDR2 is SMNVEV (reference sequence). J lost 6 bases, V lost 5 bases, and 4 bases had no gene match. DNA for the CDR3: TGTGCCAGCAGTCGGACTAGCGGAAGCGAGCAGTACTTC. Protein: CASSRTSGSEQYF.

The CDR3 loop reads CASSLGDRGSGANVLTF. The CDR3 DNA reads as TGCGCCAGCAGCTTGGGGGACAGGGGGTCAGGGGCCAACGTCCTGACTTTC. V gene TRBV5-1 combines with J gene TRBJ2-6, with 11 bases fitting TRBD1. V lost 0 bases to trimming and J lost 4 bases; unmatched junction nucleotides: 3. The CDR3 covers 17 residues. The germline V gene encodes CDR1 SGHRS and CDR2 YFSETQ.

The chain uses TRBV2 and TRBJ1-5; D gene uncertain. V lost 1 base and J 4 bases, leaving 5 bases between the germline ends. The CDR3 sequence is 13 residues long. Per the germline V gene, CDR1 is SNHLY and CDR2 is FYNNEI. The DNA of the CDR3 is TGTGCCAGCAGTGAAGTACGGAATCAGCCCCAGCATTTT. This translates into CASSEVRNQPQHF.